The clone carrying this TCR beta chain turned up a few times. Its specificity is unknown. Trimming left V 7 bases short and J 2 bases short, with 12 bases between. This CDR3 region has 13 residues. In germline, CDR1 is SQVTM, CDR2 ANQGSEA. This sample was included in a study of cytomegalovirus exposure and HLA in healthy donors. Study observations and caveats: A later analysis linked a missense variant in DCLRE1C to the trimming of TCR beta V and J genes. An analysis done earlier found most TCR beta V segments productive about 90% or about 30% of the time.

Primers: 60 Vbeta forward and 13 Jbeta reverse. Clones were read by immunoSEQ multiplex PCR, and TCRdb kept only the in-frame ones, dropping some. The repertoire includes approximately 120,000 clones, roughly 76% of them detected once, and less than 15% sits in the top ten. The chain recombines TRBV29-1 with TRBJ2-1, with a tentative D call TRBD1 (5 bases). The receptor was derived from a woman aged 55-69 years in good health and CMV-seropositive. The sample taken for sequencing was PBMCs. DNA of the CDR3: TGCAGCGGTGGGGCAGGCCCCTACAATGAGCAGTTCTTC. It codes for CSGGAGPYNEQFF.